The source of this T cell receptor (beta chain) is a study of T cells after yellow fever vaccination. V lost 3 bases to trimming and J lost 6 bases; unmatched junction nucleotides: 3. The length of the CDR3 is 13 residues. From germline, CDR1 is SGHTA and CDR2 FQGNSA. Findings and limits, study-wide: Booster sampling recovered most clones from primary vaccination (about 97% CD4, around 90% CD8).

Concerning this clonotype itself: The target antigen is unknown.

TCRdb processed the 5' RACE reads anew with MiXCR; each CDR3 protein has one entry. The sample yields nearly 550,000 distinct CDR3 sequences, over 15% seen once. This receptor was obtained from a man aged 25 to 45 who received the YFV17D yellow fever vaccine. The sequences come from PBMCs, collected 15 days after the yellow fever booster vaccination. The V gene is TRBV7-2, the J gene TRBJ2-3; TRBD1 matches at 7 bases. The CDR3 loop is CASSFAQGDTQYF. For the CDR3, the DNA is TGTGCCAGCAGCTTCGCACAGGGGGATACGCAGTATTTT.